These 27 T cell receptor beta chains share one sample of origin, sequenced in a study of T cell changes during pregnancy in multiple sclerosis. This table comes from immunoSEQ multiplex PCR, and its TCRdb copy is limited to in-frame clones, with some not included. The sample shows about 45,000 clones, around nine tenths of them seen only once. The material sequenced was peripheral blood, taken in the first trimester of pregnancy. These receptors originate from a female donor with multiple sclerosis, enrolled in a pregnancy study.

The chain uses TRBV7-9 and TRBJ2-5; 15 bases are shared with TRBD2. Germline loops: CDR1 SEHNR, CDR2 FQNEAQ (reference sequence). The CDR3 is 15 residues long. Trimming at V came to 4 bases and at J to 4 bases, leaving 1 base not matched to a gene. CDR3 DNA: TGTGCCAGCAGCTCGGGACTAGCGGGGGGAGAGACCCAGTACTTC. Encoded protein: CASSSGLAGGETQYF.

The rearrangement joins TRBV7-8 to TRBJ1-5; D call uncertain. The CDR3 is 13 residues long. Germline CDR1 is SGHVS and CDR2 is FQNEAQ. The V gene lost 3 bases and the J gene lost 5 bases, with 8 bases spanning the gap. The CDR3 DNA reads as TGTGCCAGCAGCTTTCGTCCCGATCAGCCCCAGCATTTT. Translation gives CASSFRPDQPQHF.

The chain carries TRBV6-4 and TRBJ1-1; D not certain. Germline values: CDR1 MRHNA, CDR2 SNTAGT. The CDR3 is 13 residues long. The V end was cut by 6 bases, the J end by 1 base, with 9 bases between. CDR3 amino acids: CASRRLANTEAFF. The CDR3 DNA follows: TGTGCCAGCAGACGGTTAGCGAACACTGAAGCTTTCTTT.

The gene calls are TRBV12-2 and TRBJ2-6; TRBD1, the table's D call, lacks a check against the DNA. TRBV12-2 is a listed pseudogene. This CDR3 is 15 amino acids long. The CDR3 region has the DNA TGTGCAAGTCGCTTAGGATGGACAGGGTTCAACGTCCTGACTTTC. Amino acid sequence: CASRLGWTGFNVLTF.

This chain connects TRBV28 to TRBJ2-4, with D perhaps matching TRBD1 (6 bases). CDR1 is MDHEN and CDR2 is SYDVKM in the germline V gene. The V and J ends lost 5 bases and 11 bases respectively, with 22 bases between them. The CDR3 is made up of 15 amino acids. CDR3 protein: CASSRNPGQVFVQYF. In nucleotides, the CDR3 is TGTGCCAGCAGTCGAAATCCGGGACAAGTTTTCGTTCAGTACTTC.

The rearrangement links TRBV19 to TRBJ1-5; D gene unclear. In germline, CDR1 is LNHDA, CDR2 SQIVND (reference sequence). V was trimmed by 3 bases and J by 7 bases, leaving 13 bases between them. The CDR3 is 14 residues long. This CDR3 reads CASSIRENSQPQHF. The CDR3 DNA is TGTGCCAGTAGTATCCGGGAGAACTCGCAGCCCCAGCATTTT.

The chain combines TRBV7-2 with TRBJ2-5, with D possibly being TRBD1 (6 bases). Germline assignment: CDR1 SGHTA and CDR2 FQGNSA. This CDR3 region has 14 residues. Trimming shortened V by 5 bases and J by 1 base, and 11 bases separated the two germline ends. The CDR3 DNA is TGTGCCAGCAGCGCAATGACAGGCCAAGAGACCCAGTACTTC. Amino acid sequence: CASSAMTGQETQYF.

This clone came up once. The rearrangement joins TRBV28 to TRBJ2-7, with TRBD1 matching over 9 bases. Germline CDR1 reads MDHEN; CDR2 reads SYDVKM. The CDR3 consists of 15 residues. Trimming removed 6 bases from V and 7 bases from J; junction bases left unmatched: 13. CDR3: CASRRTGTGMGEQYF. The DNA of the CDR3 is TGTGCCAGCAGACGCACCGGGACAGGGATGGGGGAGCAGTACTTC.

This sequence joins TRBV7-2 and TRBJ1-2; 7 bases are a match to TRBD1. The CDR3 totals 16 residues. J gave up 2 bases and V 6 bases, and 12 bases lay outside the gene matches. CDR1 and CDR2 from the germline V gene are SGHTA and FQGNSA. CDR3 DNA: TGTGCCAGCAGACGGACAGGACCCGTTTCGAACTATGGCTACACCTTC. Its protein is CASRRTGPVSNYGYTF.

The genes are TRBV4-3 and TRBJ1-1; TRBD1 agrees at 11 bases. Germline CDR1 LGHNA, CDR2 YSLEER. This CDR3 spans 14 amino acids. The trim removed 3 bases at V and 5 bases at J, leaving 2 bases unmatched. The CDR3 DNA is TGCGCCAGCAGCCACCGGGACAGGGGGACTGAAGCTTTCTTT. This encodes CASSHRDRGTEAFF.

The CDR3 DNA sequence: TGCAGCGTTGGCCGGACAGATGCCGCTAACTATGGCTACACCTTC. Translation: CSVGRTDAANYGYTF. This chain links TRBV29-1 with TRBJ1-2; TRBD1 might be the D (6 bases). This CDR3 comprises 15 residues. CDR1 is SQVTM and CDR2 is ANQGSEA in the germline V gene. Trimming took off 4 bases at V and 0 bases at J, with 15 bases between the two ends.

Here the CDR3 DNA reads TGTGCCAGCAGGACCGACGGTTTCAGGGGCACCATATATTTT. Translation gives CASRTDGFRGTIYF. This chain connects TRBV28 to TRBJ1-3; perhaps TRBD1 as D (6 bases). CDR3 length: 14 amino acids. The V and J ends lost 6 bases and 9 bases respectively, with 18 bases between them. Germline V gene sequence: CDR1 MDHEN, CDR2 SYDVKM.

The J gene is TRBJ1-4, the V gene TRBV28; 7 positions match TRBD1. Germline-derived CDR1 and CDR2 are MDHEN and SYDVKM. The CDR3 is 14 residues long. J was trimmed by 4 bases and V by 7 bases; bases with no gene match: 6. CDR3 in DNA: TGTGCCAGCACCCGGACAGGAATTAATGAAAAACTGTTTTTT. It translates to CASTRTGINEKLFF.

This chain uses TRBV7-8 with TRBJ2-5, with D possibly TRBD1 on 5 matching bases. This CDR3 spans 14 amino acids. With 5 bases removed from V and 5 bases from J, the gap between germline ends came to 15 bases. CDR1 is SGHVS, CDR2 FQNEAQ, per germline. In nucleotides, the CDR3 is TGTGCCAGCAGCCTGCAGGGATTAGGGGAGACCCAGTACTTC. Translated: CASSLQGLGETQYF.

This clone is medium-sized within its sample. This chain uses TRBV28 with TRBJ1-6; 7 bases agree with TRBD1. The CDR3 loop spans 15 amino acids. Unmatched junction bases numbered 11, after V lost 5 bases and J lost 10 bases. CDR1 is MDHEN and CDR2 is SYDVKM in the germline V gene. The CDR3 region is CASSPPDRASSPLHF. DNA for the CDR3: TGTGCCAGCAGTCCACCCGACAGGGCTAGCTCACCCCTCCACTTT.

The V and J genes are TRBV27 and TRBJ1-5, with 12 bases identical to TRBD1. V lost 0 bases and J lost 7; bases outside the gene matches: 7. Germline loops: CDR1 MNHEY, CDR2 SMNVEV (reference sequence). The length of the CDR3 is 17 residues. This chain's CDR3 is CASSLSLGTGGRQPQHF. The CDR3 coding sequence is TGTGCCAGCAGTTTATCACTGGGGACAGGGGGCAGACAGCCCCAGCATTTT.

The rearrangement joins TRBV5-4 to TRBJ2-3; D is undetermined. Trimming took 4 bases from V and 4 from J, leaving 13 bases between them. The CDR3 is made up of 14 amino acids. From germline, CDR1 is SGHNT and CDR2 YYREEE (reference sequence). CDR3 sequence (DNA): TGTGCCAGCAGCAGCAGCCGGAGCGCAGATACGCAGTATTTT. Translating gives CASSSSRSADTQYF.

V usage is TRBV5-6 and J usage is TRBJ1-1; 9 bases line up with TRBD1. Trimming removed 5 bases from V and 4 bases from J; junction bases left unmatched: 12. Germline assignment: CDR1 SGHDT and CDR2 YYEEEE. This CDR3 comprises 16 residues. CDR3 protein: CASRSVGRDRVTEAFF. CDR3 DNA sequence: TGTGCCAGCAGGTCGGTCGGCCGGGACAGGGTCACTGAAGCTTTCTTT.

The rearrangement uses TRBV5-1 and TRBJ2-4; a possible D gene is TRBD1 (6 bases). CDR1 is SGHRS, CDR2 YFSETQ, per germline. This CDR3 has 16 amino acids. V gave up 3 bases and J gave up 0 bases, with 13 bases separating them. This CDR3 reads CASSSGQTLAKNIQYF. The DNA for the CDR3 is TGCGCCAGCAGCTCTGGACAGACACTAGCCAAAAACATTCAGTACTTC.

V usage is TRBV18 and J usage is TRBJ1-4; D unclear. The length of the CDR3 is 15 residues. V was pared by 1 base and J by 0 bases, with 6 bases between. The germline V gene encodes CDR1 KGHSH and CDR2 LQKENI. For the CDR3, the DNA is TGTGCCAGCTCACCACTGGGCGCAACTAATGAAAAACTGTTTTTT. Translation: CASSPLGATNEKLFF.

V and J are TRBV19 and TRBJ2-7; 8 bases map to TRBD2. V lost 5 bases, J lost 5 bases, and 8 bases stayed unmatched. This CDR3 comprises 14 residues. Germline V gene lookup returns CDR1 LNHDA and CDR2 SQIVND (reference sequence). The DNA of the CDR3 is TGTGCCAGTAGTGTCCGGGGGGGCTGGAACGAGCAGTACTTC. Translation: CASSVRGGWNEQYF.

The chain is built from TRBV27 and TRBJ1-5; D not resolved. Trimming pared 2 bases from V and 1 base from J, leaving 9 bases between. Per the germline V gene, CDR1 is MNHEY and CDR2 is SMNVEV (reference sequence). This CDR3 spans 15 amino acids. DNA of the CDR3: TGTGCCAGCAGTTTAATTCGGTCGAGCAATCAGCCCCAGCATTTT. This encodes CASSLIRSSNQPQHF.

The chain's CDR3 is CASSYSPSGEQYF. CDR3 bases: TGTGCCAGCAGTTACTCGCCGAGTGGCGAGCAGTACTTC. The chain uses TRBV6-6 and TRBJ2-7; D is undetermined. V lost 0 bases, J lost 6 bases, and 9 bases lay in between. This CDR3 region has 13 residues. Germline-derived CDR1 and CDR2 are MNHNY and SVGAGI (reference sequence).

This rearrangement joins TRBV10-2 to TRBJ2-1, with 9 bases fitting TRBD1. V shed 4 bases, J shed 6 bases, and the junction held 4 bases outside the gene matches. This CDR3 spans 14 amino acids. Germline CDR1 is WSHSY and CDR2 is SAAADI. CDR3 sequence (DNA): TGCGCCAGCAGTGTTTGGACAGGGGCCAATGAGCAGTTCTTC. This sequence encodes CASSVWTGANEQFF.

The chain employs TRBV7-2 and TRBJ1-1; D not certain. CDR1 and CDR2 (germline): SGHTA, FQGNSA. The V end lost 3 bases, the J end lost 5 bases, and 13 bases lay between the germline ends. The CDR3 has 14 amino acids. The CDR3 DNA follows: TGTGCCAGCAGCTTCTATATGCGGGTAACTGAAGCTTTCTTT. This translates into CASSFYMRVTEAFF.

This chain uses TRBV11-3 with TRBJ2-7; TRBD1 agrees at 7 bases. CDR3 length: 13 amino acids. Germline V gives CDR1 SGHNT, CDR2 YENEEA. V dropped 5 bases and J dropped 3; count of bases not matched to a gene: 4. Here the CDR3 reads CASSPGTDYEQYF. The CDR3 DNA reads TGTGCCAGCAGCCCCGGGACAGACTACGAGCAGTACTTC.

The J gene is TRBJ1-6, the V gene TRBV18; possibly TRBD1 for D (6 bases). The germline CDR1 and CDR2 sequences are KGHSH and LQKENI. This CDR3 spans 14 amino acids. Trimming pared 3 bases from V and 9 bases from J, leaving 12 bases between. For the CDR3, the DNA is TGTGCCAGCTCACCTCAGGGGCCGGGTTCACCCCTCCACTTT. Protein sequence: CASSPQGPGSPLHF.